Below are 32 T cell receptor beta chains sequenced from a single sample in a study of a mutant IDH1 vaccine in newly diagnosed glioma. No antigen has been assigned to these receptors. The method was immunoSEQ multiplex PCR; TCRdb's version includes in-frame clones alone and lacks a portion of them. In the table there are about 90,000 clones, roughly 91% of which are singletons. The time point is: week 47, end of study. Doses consisted of 300 ug of mutant IDH1 20-mer peptide each, paired with topical imiquimod. This material consisted of PBMCs, taken from a glioma patient whose treatment included an IDH1 peptide vaccine. The receptors shown here come from a woman aged 45-60 years with glioma.

The chain carries TRBV28 and TRBJ2-7; TRBD1 is a possible D gene (5 bases). V was cut by 4 bases and J by 2 bases, with 15 bases left in between. This CDR3 is built from 15 residues. Germline V gene lookup returns CDR1 MDHEN and CDR2 SYDVKM. In DNA, the CDR3 is TGTGCCAGCAGTTACGTGCAGGGAAGTACCTACGAGCAGTACTTC. Its protein product is CASSYVQGSTYEQYF.

V usage is TRBV4-1 and J usage is TRBJ1-1, with D tentatively TRBD1 (6 bases). The CDR3 covers 15 residues. V lost 5 bases to trimming and J lost 4 bases, with 17 bases between them. Germline V gene sequence: CDR1 MGHRA, CDR2 YSYEKL. The CDR3 nucleotides are TGCGCCAGCAGCTTACAGGGCGATTTAGGCACTGAAGCTTTCTTT. This gives the protein CASSLQGDLGTEAFF.

The rearrangement links TRBV21-1 to TRBJ1-5. TRBV21-1 is recorded as a pseudogene. The CDR3 has 16 residues. The CDR3 coding sequence is TGTGCCAGCGGAAAAGGGCCGGGACGGTTGAATCAGCCCCAGCATTTT. Its translation: CASGKGPGRLNQPQHF.

The V and J genes are TRBV2 and TRBJ2-6, with D uncertain. Germline CDR1 reads SNHLY; CDR2 reads FYNNEI. Between the trimmed V and J ends, which lost 6 bases and 2 bases, there was a span of 8 bases. CDR3 length equals 14 residues. For the CDR3, the DNA is TGTGCCAGCAGCTACATTACTGGGGCCAACGTCCTGACTTTC. This encodes CASSYITGANVLTF.

The rearrangement links TRBV9 to TRBJ2-5; the match to TRBD2 covers 11 bases. The J call is doubtful: the DNA matches TRBJ2-7 better. The germline V gene encodes CDR1 SGDLS and CDR2 YYNGEE. The CDR3 covers 16 residues. CDR3 amino acids: CASSLTGTSGTYEQYF. The CDR3 DNA is TGTGCCAGCAGCTTAACTGGGACTAGCGGAACCTACGAGCAGTACTTC.

A few counts support this clone. The gene calls are TRBV19 and TRBJ1-1, with TRBD1 matching 8 bases. V lost 7 bases, J lost 6 bases, and 13 bases stayed unmatched. Per germline, CDR1 LNHDA and CDR2 SQIVND (reference sequence). This CDR3 contains 15 residues. As DNA, the CDR3 is TGTGCCAGTACCCAAACGAGACAGGGGAAAGCTGAAGCTTTCTTT. This translates into CASTQTRQGKAEAFF.

The gene calls are TRBV29-1 and TRBJ1-1; D is possibly TRBD1 (5 bases). The CDR3 is 13 amino acids. Trimming cost V 6 bases and J 4 bases, with 15 bases left between them. Looked up from germline, CDR1 is SQVTM and CDR2 is ANQGSEA. CDR3: CSVWGFGGTEAFF. In DNA, the CDR3 is TGCAGCGTCTGGGGGTTCGGGGGCACTGAAGCTTTCTTT.

The rearrangement joins TRBV6-5 to TRBJ1-1; no definite D call. The CDR3 consists of 11 residues. Per germline, CDR1 MNHEY and CDR2 SVGAGI. V shed 6 bases and J shed 7 bases, with 9 bases lying between them. CDR3 bases: TGTGCCAGCAGCAGGAGCAATGAAGCTTTCTTT. This encodes CASSRSNEAFF.

The CDR3 sequence: CASSQDWLGTGWLLTDTQYF. CDR3 in DNA: TGCGCCAGCAGCCAAGATTGGCTAGGGACGGGCTGGCTCCTCACAGATACGCAGTATTTT. The gene calls are TRBV4-1 and TRBJ2-3, with D perhaps being TRBD1 or TRBD2 (5 bases each). Germline V lookup: CDR1 MGHRA, CDR2 YSYEKL. V shed 0 bases and J shed 2 bases, with 24 bases lying between them. The CDR3 is 20 amino acids.

Remarks on this clone: A read error may produce the germline difference seen at one junction end. The gene calls are TRBV15 and TRBJ2-1, with D possibly TRBD1 on 6 matching bases. The CDR3 extends over 15 amino acids. Germline CDR1 LNHNV, CDR2 YYDKDF (reference sequence). CDR3 loop: CATSRDRLTYNEQFF. CDR3 bases: TGTGCCACCAGCCGAGACAGGTTAACCTACAATGAGCAGTTCTTC.

The V gene is TRBV28, the J gene TRBJ2-7; tentative D call: TRBD2 (6 bases). CDR1 and CDR2 (germline): MDHEN, SYDVKM. The CDR3 extends over 15 amino acids. V shed 5 bases and J shed 0 bases, with 14 bases lying between them. The CDR3 loop reads CASSPPLRGSYEQYF. CDR3 DNA sequence: TGTGCCAGCAGTCCACCCCTGCGGGGCTCCTACGAGCAGTACTTC.

The chain recombines TRBV7-2 with TRBJ1-1; D remains ambiguous. Between the trimmed V and J ends, which lost 2 bases and 1 base, there was a span of 5 bases. The CDR3 loop spans 13 amino acids. Germline CDR1 and CDR2: SGHTA and FQGNSA. CDR3 residues: CASSLPWNTEAFF. In DNA form, the CDR3 reads TGTGCCAGCAGCTTACCTTGGAACACTGAAGCTTTCTTT.

The rearrangement joins TRBV27 to TRBJ2-7; D possibly corresponds to TRBD2 (5 bases). V was shortened by 3 bases and J by 2 bases, with 14 bases between the two germline ends. The CDR3 runs to 15 residues. Germline V gives CDR1 MNHEY, CDR2 SMNVEV (reference sequence). The CDR3: CASSFWGASAYEQYF. The DNA for the CDR3 is TGTGCCAGCAGTTTTTGGGGAGCGTCCGCCTACGAGCAGTACTTC.

CDR3 nucleotides: TGTGCCAGCGGATATAATTCACCCCTCCACTTT. This encodes CASGYNSPLHF. The V call is TRBV27, the J call TRBJ1-6; D gene unclear. This CDR3 spans 11 amino acids. Trimming shortened V by 8 bases and J by 4 bases, and 3 bases separated the two germline ends. Germline-derived CDR1 and CDR2 are MNHEY and SMNVEV (reference sequence).

This clone was seen a handful of times. This chain connects TRBV19 to TRBJ1-3; D is unclear. V dropped 3 bases and J dropped 0 bases, with 9 bases sitting between them. Germline assignment: CDR1 LNHDA and CDR2 SQIVND (reference sequence). The CDR3 covers 15 residues. CDR3 in amino acids: CASSIDLSSGNTIYF. The CDR3 nucleotides are TGTGCCAGTAGTATCGACCTGAGCTCTGGAAACACCATATATTTT.

The chain is built from TRBV6-1 and TRBJ2-5; D is tentatively TRBD1 or TRBD2 (6 bases each). Trimming stripped 0 bases from V and 4 bases from J, with 15 bases between. The CDR3 length is 16 residues. Germline V gene data show CDR1 as MNHNS and CDR2 as SASEGT. The CDR3 bases are TGTGCCAGCAGTGAAGCAAGCGGAGGGGGGCGAGAGACCCAGTACTTC. The encoded protein is CASSEASGGGRETQYF.

This chain uses TRBV9 with TRBJ2-5; TRBD2 matches 9 bases. The junction had 7 bases not matched to a gene; V was cut back by 1 base and J by 6 bases. Germline CDR1 and CDR2: SGDLS and YYNGEE. This CDR3 comprises 15 residues. The CDR3 sequence: CASSVNEREEQTQYF. DNA for the CDR3: TGTGCCAGCAGCGTAAACGAGCGGGAGGAGCAGACCCAGTACTTC.

The J gene is TRBJ2-7, the V gene TRBV6-5; 10 nucleotides align to TRBD1. The CDR3 contains 12 residues. Germline assignment: CDR1 MNHEY and CDR2 SVGAGI. J was trimmed by 3 bases and V by 8 bases; bases with no gene match: 1. CDR3 DNA: TGTGCCAGCGGGACAGGGGTCTACGAGCAGTACTTC. It specifies CASGTGVYEQYF.

The CDR3 loop is CASSLSPSGASYEQYF. The CDR3, as DNA: TGTGCCAGCAGCTTGAGTCCTAGCGGGGCCTCCTACGAGCAGTACTTC. The gene calls are TRBV5-6 and TRBJ2-5, with TRBD2 matching 9 bases. The J call may be in error: the DNA end matches TRBJ2-7 better. The germline V gene has CDR1 SGHDT and CDR2 YYEEEE. The CDR3 totals 16 residues.

The chain uses TRBV6-4 and TRBJ2-1; TRBD2 aligns across 7 bases. The CDR3 runs to 14 residues. The V gene's germline CDR1 is MRHNA and CDR2 SNTAGT. V lost 6 bases, J lost 5 bases, and 7 bases stayed unmatched. CDR3 sequence reads: CASRGGTSDNEQFF. The CDR3, as DNA: TGTGCCAGCAGGGGGGGGACTTCGGACAATGAGCAGTTCTTC.

This chain connects TRBV5-1 to TRBJ1-1; D is undetermined. The V end was cut by 1 base, the J end by 8 bases, with 6 bases between. This CDR3 is 11 amino acids long. CDR1 and CDR2 (germline): SGHRS, YFSETQ. The CDR3: CASSLLGEAFF. DNA of the CDR3: TGCGCCAGCAGCTTGCTCGGGGAAGCTTTCTTT.

The chain couples TRBV7-9 to TRBJ1-1; D unclear. From germline, CDR1 is SEHNR and CDR2 FQNEAQ (reference sequence). This CDR3 region has 14 residues. Trimming stripped 1 base from V and 11 bases from J, with 17 bases between. CDR3 sequence (DNA): TGTGCCAGCAGCTTAGGTGGTGGGTTCGGAAGGGCTTTCTTT. Amino acids: CASSLGGGFGRAFF.

The rearrangement links TRBV9 to TRBJ1-1; D is unclear. CDR1 SGDLS and CDR2 YYNGEE come from the germline V gene. Trimming took 0 bases from V and 4 from J, leaving 10 bases between them. The length of the CDR3 is 14 residues. The CDR3 bases are TGTGCCAGCAGCGTAGCCGGGAGCGGCACTGAAGCTTTCTTT. Translating it yields CASSVAGSGTEAFF. Together with reference TRBV9 and TRBJ1-1, the CDR3 gives the full variable domain: DSGVTQTPKHLITATGQRVTLRCSPRSGDLSVYWYQQSLDQGLQFLIQYYNGEERAKGNILERFSAQQFPDLHSELNLSSLELGDSALYFCASSVAGSGTEAFFGQGTRLTVV.

The chain carries TRBV10-3 and TRBJ1-4; D is unclear. The ends were cut back, 0 bases at V and 0 bases at J, with 14 bases in the middle. Per germline, CDR1 ENHRY and CDR2 SYGVKD. The CDR3 has 18 amino acids. The CDR3 region has the DNA TGTGCCATCAGTGAGTCGGAGCTTCACCACGCAACTAATGAAAAACTGTTTTTT. Its translation: CAISESELHHATNEKLFF.

This sequence joins TRBV27 and TRBJ1-2; 8 nucleotides line up with TRBD1. The CDR3 extends over 17 amino acids. Germline trimming cut 1 base from V and 5 bases from J; bases unmatched to any gene: 12. Germline V CDR1 and CDR2: MNHEY, SMNVEV (reference sequence). The CDR3 reads CASSLFPSGQGLYGYTF. The CDR3 DNA reads TGTGCCAGCAGTTTATTTCCCTCAGGACAGGGACTTTATGGCTACACCTTC.

The chain joins TRBV5-4 to TRBJ2-2; D is perhaps TRBD1 or TRBD2 (6 bases each). Germline V gives CDR1 SGHNT, CDR2 YYREEE (reference sequence). The CDR3 totals 16 residues. Trimming took off 4 bases at V and 2 bases at J, with 15 bases between the two ends. The CDR3 DNA is TGTGCCAGCAGCGGGGGACTGGGACAAAACACCGGGGAGCTGTTTTTT. It translates to CASSGGLGQNTGELFF. The full variable domain, completed using reference TRBV5-4 and TRBJ2-2, is ETGVTQSPTHLIKTRGQQVTLRCSSQSGHNTVSWYQQALGQGPQFIFQYYREEENGRGNFPPRFSGLQFPNYSSELNVNALELDDSALYLCASSGGLGQNTGELFFGEGSRLTVL.

The J gene is TRBJ2-7, the V gene TRBV5-6; TRBD2 matches 11 bases. CDR3 length equals 14 residues. CDR1 is SGHDT, CDR2 YYEEEE, per germline. V trimming: 4 bases; J trimming: 3 bases; junction bases outside the gene matches: 3. Written as DNA, the CDR3 is TGTGCCAGCAGCCCTAGCGGGAGGAGCTACGAGCAGTACTTC. Protein: CASSPSGRSYEQYF.

This sequence joins TRBV5-1 and TRBJ2-7; TRBD1 matches 7 bases. CDR3 length equals 14 residues. CDR1 SGHRS and CDR2 YFSETQ come from the germline V gene. The V segment lost 4 bases and the J segment 2 bases; nucleotides outside the gene matches: 6. CDR3 nucleotides: TGCGCCAGCAGCGTGGCAGGGGGTACCTACGAGCAGTACTTC. Amino acid sequence: CASSVAGGTYEQYF.

This rearrangement joins TRBV6-4 to TRBJ1-3, with D possibly matching TRBD1 (5 bases). CDR1 and CDR2 (germline): MRHNA, SNTAGT. The length of the CDR3 is 15 residues. V lost 9 bases, J lost 1 base, and 16 bases lay in between. CDR3 residues: CARSGGDLSGNTIYF. CDR3 nucleotides: TGTGCCAGATCGGGGGGGGACCTGTCTGGAAACACCATATATTTT.

This chain links TRBV10-3 with TRBJ2-1; 8 positions agree with TRBD1. The V gene end was trimmed by 4 bases and the J gene end by 5 bases; junction bases not matched to a gene: 7. Per the germline V gene, CDR1 is ENHRY and CDR2 is SYGVKD. The CDR3 contains 15 residues. CDR3 DNA: TGTGCCATCAGTGGTTACGACAGGGGTCACAATGAGCAGTTCTTC. Translating gives CAISGYDRGHNEQFF.

The chain uses TRBV6-5 and TRBJ2-5; D is undetermined. V lost 6 bases and J 4 bases, leaving 12 bases between the germline ends. The CDR3 contains 13 residues. The germline gives CDR1 MNHEY, CDR2 SVGAGI. CDR3 sequence: CASSSLWGETQYF. The CDR3 DNA is TGTGCCAGCAGCTCGCTCTGGGGAGAGACCCAGTACTTC.

The chain uses TRBV5-6 and TRBJ1-6, with D hard to call. The germline gives CDR1 SGHDT, CDR2 YYEEEE. The CDR3 totals 15 residues. Trimming took off 5 bases at V and 1 base at J, with 10 bases between the two ends. The DNA for the CDR3 is TGTGCCAGCAGTCTTCGGGGATCCTATAATTCACCCCTCCACTTT. Residues: CASSLRGSYNSPLHF.